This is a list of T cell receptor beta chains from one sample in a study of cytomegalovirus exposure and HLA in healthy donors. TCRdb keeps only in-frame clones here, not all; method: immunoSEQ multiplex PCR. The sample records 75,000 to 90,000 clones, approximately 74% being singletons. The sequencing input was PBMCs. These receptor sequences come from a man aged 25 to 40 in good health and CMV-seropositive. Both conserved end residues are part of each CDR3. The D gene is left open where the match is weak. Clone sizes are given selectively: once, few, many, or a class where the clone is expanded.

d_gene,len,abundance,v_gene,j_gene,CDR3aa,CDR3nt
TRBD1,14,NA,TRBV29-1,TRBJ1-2,CSVEESGQGNGYTF,TGCAGCGTTGAAGAATCGGGACAGGGGAATGGCTACACCTTC
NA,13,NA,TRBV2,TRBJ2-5,CATSAGTKETQYF,TGTGCCACTAGCGCCGGGACGAAGGAGACCCAGTACTTC
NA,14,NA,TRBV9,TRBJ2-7,CASSVEDSGVGQYF,TGTGCCAGCAGCGTAGAGGACAGTGGGGTTGGGCAGTACTTC
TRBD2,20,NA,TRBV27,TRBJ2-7,CASSSNYRGSELAGGYEQYF,TGTGCCAGCAGCTCAAACTACAGGGGATCGGAACTAGCGGGGGGCTACGAGCAGTACTTC
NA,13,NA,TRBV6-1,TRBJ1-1,CASLVGLDAEAFF,TGTGCCAGCCTAGTTGGCCTAGACGCTGAAGCTTTCTTT
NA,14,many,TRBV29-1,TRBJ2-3,CSVPYDRHTDTQYF,TGCAGCGTTCCTTATGACAGACACACAGATACGCAGTATTTT
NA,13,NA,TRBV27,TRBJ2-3,CASSLGRGDTQYF,TGTGCCAGCAGTTTGGGAAGGGGAGATACGCAGTATTTT
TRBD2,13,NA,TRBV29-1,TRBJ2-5,CSVRGGFQETQYF,TGCAGCGTTCGGGGGGGGTTCCAAGAGACCCAGTACTTC
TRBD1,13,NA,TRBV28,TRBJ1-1,CASSDRGHTEAFF,TGTGCCAGCAGTGACAGGGGGCACACTGAAGCTTTCTTT
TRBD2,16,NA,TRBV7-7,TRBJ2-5,CASSLGLAGKQETQYF,TGTGCTAGCAGCTTAGGACTAGCGGGGAAACAAGAGACCCAGTACTTC
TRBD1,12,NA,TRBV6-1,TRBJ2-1,CASSTGDNEQFF,TGTGCCAGCAGCACAGGGGACAATGAGCAGTTCTTC
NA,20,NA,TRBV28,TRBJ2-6,CASSRAGGTGMFSGANVLTF,TGTGCCAGCAGTCGTGCCGGGGGGACAGGAATGTTCTCTGGGGCCAACGTCCTGACTTTC
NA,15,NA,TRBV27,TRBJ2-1,CASSLGPGTQYEQFF,TGTGCCAGCAGTCTCGGGCCGGGGACACAGTATGAGCAGTTCTTC
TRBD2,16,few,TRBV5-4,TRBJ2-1,CASSPRGLAGNNEQFF,TGTGCCAGCAGCCCCCGGGGACTAGCGGGGAACAATGAGCAGTTCTTC
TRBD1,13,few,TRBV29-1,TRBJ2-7,CSVPGTGGYEQYF,TGCAGCGTTCCCGGGACAGGCGGCTACGAGCAGTACTTC
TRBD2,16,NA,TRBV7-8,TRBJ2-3,CASSLVGGRGADTQYF,TGTGCCAGCAGCTTAGTGGGCGGGAGGGGAGCAGATACGCAGTATTTT
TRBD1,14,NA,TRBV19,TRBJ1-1,CASSNDRGSTEAFF,TGTGCCAGTAGTAATGACAGGGGTAGCACTGAAGCTTTCTTT
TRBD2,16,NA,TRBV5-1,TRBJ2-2,CASSSRAGVDPGELFF,TGCGCCAGCAGCTCCCGAGCGGGAGTGGACCCCGGGGAGCTGTTTTTT
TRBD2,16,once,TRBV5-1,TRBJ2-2,CASSLGTSGNTGELFF,TGCGCCAGCAGCTTGGGGACTAGCGGGAACACCGGGGAGCTGTTTTTT
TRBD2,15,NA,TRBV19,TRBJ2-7,CASSISSGSFYEQYF,TGTGCCAGTAGTATCTCTAGCGGGAGTTTCTACGAGCAGTACTTC
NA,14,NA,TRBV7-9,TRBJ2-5,CASSLAPREETQYF,TGTGCCAGCAGCTTAGCTCCCCGGGAAGAGACCCAGTACTTC
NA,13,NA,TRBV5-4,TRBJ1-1,CASSSGQRAEAFF,TGTGCCAGCAGCTCCGGACAGCGAGCTGAAGCTTTCTTT
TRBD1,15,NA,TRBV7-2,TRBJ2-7,CASSGGGTGSYEQYF,TGTGCCAGCAGCGGGGGCGGGACAGGCTCCTACGAGCAGTACTTC
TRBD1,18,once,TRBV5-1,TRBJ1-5,CASSLRGGTEFSNQPQHF,TGCGCCAGCAGCTTGCGGGGGGGGACAGAGTTTAGCAATCAGCCCCAGCATTTT